These T cell receptor beta chains were read from a single sample in a study of shared clonotypes between healthy human individuals. Profiled with immunoSEQ multiplex PCR; TCRdb holds only in-frame clones, not every one. The sample holds 450,000 to 550,000 clones; 79% are singletons and the top ten take around 13%. The sequencing sample was made of PBMCs. The source is a woman aged 40 to 55 in good health. Some clones in this sample may be carry-over from other donors' samples. CDR3s leave out the opening cysteine and the closing phenylalanine or tryptophan.

j_call,v_call,cdr3_aa
TRBJ1-2,TRBV6-5,ASSLDRGGYGYT
TRBJ2-7,TRBV5-5,ASSLQGASYEQY
TRBJ2-2,TRBV6-6,ASSYSSGPGELF
TRBJ2-1,TRBV11-2,ASSSTLSSYNEQF
TRBJ2-2,TRBV15,ATSRGGPNTGELF
TRBJ1-4,TRBV5-1,ASSQGRGNEKLF
TRBJ2-7,TRBV13,ASRPTPLQRTGREGPYEQY
TRBJ1-5,TRBV5-8,ASSLVKGQPQH
TRBJ1-5,TRBV11-2,ASSPGATGGYQPQH
TRBJ2-2,TRBV5-1,ASSLSASRAGGELF
TRBJ2-3,TRBV5-1,ASSSGPTSTDTQY
TRBJ1-5,TRBV10-2,ASSLGAWENQPQH
TRBJ1-2,TRBV2,ASSVGGGYGYT
TRBJ1-2,TRBV5-1,ASSLVGGPNYGYT
TRBJ1-2,TRBV6-1,ASRPTGGNGYT
TRBJ2-5,TRBV7-9,ASSLPNGGTGETQY
TRBJ2-2,TRBV19,ASSIVGQNTGELF
TRBJ2-7,TRBV13,ASSFIAGSEQY
TRBJ1-2,TRBV6-5,ASSPTTPGYGYT
TRBJ2-7,TRBV27,ASSLGGRGEQY
TRBJ2-3,TRBV7-3,ASSLSGLATDTQY
TRBJ2-2,TRBV6-1,ASSETTDTGELF
TRBJ2-7,TRBV15,ATSPRTSLPYEQY
TRBJ2-1,TRBV5-1,ASSLSGGGYNEQF
TRBJ2-1,TRBV19,ASRMRITYNEQF
TRBJ1-2,TRBV6-5,ASRAPGGGYGYT
TRBJ2-6,TRBV6-1,ASRETFSGANVLT
TRBJ2-7,TRBV5-1,ASSTGQSPYEQY
TRBJ2-3,TRBV30,AWSIVRTSGYTDTQY
TRBJ1-5,TRBV30,AWSDMTVGHYQPQH
TRBJ1-1,TRBV7-3,ASSLLGQNTEAF
TRBJ1-2,TRBV27,ASSLSSPANYGYT
TRBJ1-1,TRBV30,AWGFDRGPMNTEAF
TRBJ2-1,TRBV7-2,ASSLVRVASSYNEQF
TRBJ2-5,TRBV7-8,ASSFSGRPQETQY
TRBJ2-1,TRBV7-2,ASSLVGSSYNEQF
TRBJ2-7,TRBV30,AWSNRALLYEQY
TRBJ2-1,TRBV10-3,AISARLAFDEQF
TRBJ1-1,TRBV28,ASSRGQFTETF
TRBJ1-1,TRBV9,ASSVDPGGTEAF
TRBJ2-7,TRBV7-9,ASTSSGRAVYEQY
TRBJ1-5,TRBV30,AWSGAFNQPQH
TRBJ2-1,TRBV7-2,ASSLAGIHNEQF
TRBJ1-1,TRBV12-5,ASGLVLKGIAEAF
TRBJ2-3,TRBV5-1,ASSISTDTQY
TRBJ2-5,TRBV11-3,ASSPGRGPETQY